Below, 29 T cell receptor beta chains from the same sample are listed, as sequenced in a study of T-cell reconstitution after alpha-beta-depleted transplantation in children. Unique molecular identifiers were built into the TCRbeta library. TCRdb reprocessed the PCR reads via MiXCR and lists one record per CDR3 protein. The data contain some 140,000 distinct CDR3 sequences, 8.5% to 10% of them singletons. The material sequenced was PBMCs, mostly from graft donor cells, taken 180 days after TCRalphabeta/CD19-depleted stem cell transplant. Receptors were obtained from a girl under three years old who had a stem cell transplant for combined immunodeficiency, so the T cells may come from the graft donor.

This clonotype was seen more than once but under ten times. V and J are TRBV5-6 and TRBJ2-4; no clear D. With 1 base removed from V and 0 bases from J, the gap between germline ends came to 11 bases. The germline CDR1 and CDR2 sequences are SGHDT and YYEEEE. This CDR3 is 16 amino acids long. CDR3 residues: CASSLSGGVAKNIQYF. In DNA form, the CDR3 reads TGTGCCAGCAGCTTGTCTGGCGGAGTAGCCAAAAACATTCAGTACTTC.

This clonotype was seen just once. At one boundary the junction diverges from the germline segment, which might be a read error. The V call is TRBV10-3, the J call TRBJ2-6; possible D gene TRBD1, 5 bases. The CDR3 consists of 17 residues. Germline CDR1 is ENHRY and CDR2 is SYGVKD. CDR3 in DNA: TGTGCCATCAGTGATGTTCCTACAGGAACTGGGGCCAACGACCTGACTTTC. It specifies CAISDVPTGTGANDLTF.

This clonotype was recorded at least ten times. The chain employs TRBV5-1 and TRBJ1-1, with D perhaps TRBD1 (5 bases). The CDR3 has 14 amino acids. V lost 0 bases, J lost 1 base, and 7 bases lay in between. Germline-derived CDR1 and CDR2 are SGHRS and YFSETQ. CDR3: CASSLEGENTEAFF. The CDR3 DNA follows: TGCGCCAGCAGCTTGGAAGGGGAGAACACTGAAGCTTTCTTT.

This clonotype was seen a few times. The chain joins TRBV20-1 to TRBJ2-5, with D tentatively TRBD1 (6 bases). The CDR3 is made up of 15 amino acids. Looked up from germline, CDR1 is DFQATT and CDR2 is SNEGSKA (reference sequence). CDR3 nucleotides: TGCAGCCTTTTTAGTCAAAGAGGGGGCCAAGAGACCCAGTACTTC. Residues: CSLFSQRGGQETQYF.

This clonotype was recorded at least ten times. The chain employs TRBV20-1 and TRBJ2-3, with D perhaps TRBD2 (6 bases). V was pared by 5 bases and J by 4 bases, with 16 bases between. The germline V gene encodes CDR1 DFQATT and CDR2 SNEGSKA (reference sequence). The CDR3 totals 14 residues. DNA of the CDR3: TGCAGTGCTCTCCCCGGGACTGAACCAGATACGCAGTATTTT. It encodes CSALPGTEPDTQYF.

This clonotype was recorded at least ten times. V usage is TRBV5-1 and J usage is TRBJ2-7; D not resolved. V lost 0 bases and J lost 3, with 10 bases in between. The germline V gene has CDR1 SGHRS and CDR2 YFSETQ. The CDR3 runs to 14 residues. CDR3 DNA sequence: TGCGCCAGCAGCTTGGGGTCGGATTTCTACGAGCAGTACTTC. It specifies CASSLGSDFYEQYF.

V gene TRBV20-1 combines with J gene TRBJ1-2; 7 bases are shared with TRBD1. In germline, CDR1 is DFQATT, CDR2 SNEGSKA (reference sequence). After removal of 2 bases from V and 4 bases from J, the junction contained 4 bases not matched to a gene. This CDR3 spans 13 amino acids. The CDR3 DNA follows: TGCAGTGCTAGAAACAGGGGAGGCTATGGCTACACCTTC. As protein: CSARNRGGYGYTF.

The table lists this clonotype with a few counts. This chain connects TRBV29-1 to TRBJ2-2, with D hard to call. Trimming removed 3 bases from V and 0 bases from J, with 8 bases in between. This CDR3 is built from 14 residues. Germline-derived CDR1 and CDR2 are SQVTM and ANQGSEA. CDR3 in DNA: TGCAGCGTTGAGGGTACCGCGAACACCGGGGAGCTGTTTTTT. Its protein is CSVEGTANTGELFF.

The chain has TRBV20-1 and TRBJ1-2; D call uncertain. Trimming cost V 0 bases and J 1 base, with 9 bases left between them. Germline loops: CDR1 DFQATT, CDR2 SNEGSKA (reference sequence). The CDR3 has 14 residues. For the CDR3, the DNA is TGCAGTGCTAGAGACAGGCGTTATAACTATGGCTACACCTTC. Translating it yields CSARDRRYNYGYTF.

The chain links TRBV10-3 to TRBJ1-6, with 8 bases matching TRBD1. The germline CDR1 and CDR2 sequences are ENHRY and SYGVKD. V lost 8 bases and J lost 7; bases outside the gene matches: 10. This CDR3 contains 15 residues. The CDR3 bases are TGTGCCATCGGGGGCAGGGGGCTACAAAATTCACCCCTCCACTTT. This sequence encodes CAIGGRGLQNSPLHF.

This clonotype occurred a few times. This chain connects TRBV29-1 to TRBJ1-4; the match to TRBD1 covers 7 bases. From germline, CDR1 is SQVTM and CDR2 ANQGSEA. CDR3 length equals 12 residues. The V gene end was trimmed by 5 bases and the J gene end by 10 bases; junction bases not matched to a gene: 7. CDR3 bases: TGCAGCGTTTTGGACAGGCAGCTAAAACTGTTTTTT. It encodes CSVLDRQLKLFF.

This clonotype was recorded a few times. This chain links TRBV12-3 or TRBV12-4 with TRBJ2-1; 13 positions match TRBD2. V was pared by 5 bases and J by 0 bases, with 4 bases of the junction left unmatched. This CDR3 contains 17 residues. This chain's CDR3 is CASSRTSGGASYNEQFF. CDR3 DNA sequence: TGTGCCAGCAGTAGGACTAGCGGGGGCGCCTCCTACAATGAGCAGTTCTTC.

The V and J genes are TRBV5-1 and TRBJ2-7, with no clear D. Between the trimmed V and J ends, which lost 1 base and 2 bases, there was a span of 10 bases. The germline CDR1 and CDR2 sequences are SGHRS and YFSETQ. The CDR3 sequence is 14 residues long. CDR3 DNA: TGCGCCAGCAGCTTGCACGGCGGAACCTACGAGCAGTACTTC. It specifies CASSLHGGTYEQYF.

This chain uses TRBV7-8 with TRBJ1-1; D not certain. The CDR3 is 14 residues long. CDR1 SGHVS and CDR2 FQNEAQ come from the germline V gene. Trimming cost V 2 bases and J 6 bases, with 13 bases left between them. CDR3 DNA: TGTGCCAGCAGCTTATACGGATCCTTGGCTGAAGCTTTCTTT. Encoded protein: CASSLYGSLAEAFF.

In its sample, this clonotype was seen a few times. The rearrangement uses TRBV20-1 and TRBJ1-2; no firm D call. This CDR3 region has 13 residues. The germline V gene has CDR1 DFQATT and CDR2 SNEGSKA (reference sequence). Trimming cost V 4 bases and J 2 bases, with 11 bases left between them. The CDR3 region is CSATTQINYGYTF. The CDR3 region has the DNA TGCAGTGCTACGACACAGATAAACTATGGCTACACCTTC.

The V gene is TRBV7-9, the J gene TRBJ1-2; D is uncertain. Germline V CDR1 and CDR2: SEHNR, FQNEAQ (reference sequence). V gave up 1 base and J gave up 6 bases, with 15 bases separating them. There are 15 residues in the CDR3. The CDR3 DNA reads as TGTGCCAGCAGCTTAGAATATCGCTGGTACAATGGCTACACCTTC. Translating it yields CASSLEYRWYNGYTF.

The J gene is TRBJ1-2, the V gene TRBV29-1; TRBD1 matches 9 bases. The V and J ends lost 3 bases and 8 bases, in that order; junction bases with no gene match: 16. From germline, CDR1 is SQVTM and CDR2 ANQGSEA. The CDR3 covers 16 residues. CDR3 bases: TGCAGCGTTGACGGGAGTGGGGACAGGGTAGTGCAGGGCTACACCTTC. The encoded protein is CSVDGSGDRVVQGYTF.

This clonotype was detected a few times. The CDR3 sequence: CASSLAGISYEQYF. In nucleotides, the CDR3 is TGTGCCAGCAGCTTAGCGGGCATTTCCTACGAGCAGTACTTC. V gene TRBV7-2 combines with J gene TRBJ2-7; D call uncertain. V shed 0 bases and J shed 1 base, with 7 bases lying between them. This CDR3 has 14 amino acids. Germline V lookup: CDR1 SGHTA, CDR2 FQGNSA.

The genes are TRBV11-3 and TRBJ2-5, with a weak D call TRBD2 (5 bases). V lost 2 bases to trimming and J lost 9 bases, with 16 bases between them. This CDR3 contains 14 residues. The V gene's germline CDR1 is SGHNT and CDR2 YENEEA. CDR3 sequence: CASSLLGRGNAQYF. Written as DNA, the CDR3 is TGTGCCAGCAGCTTACTGGGTCGGGGTAACGCCCAGTACTTC.

This clonotype was seen a single time. The CDR3 loop is CASSLSSASYEQYF. The DNA for the CDR3 is TGTGCCAGCAGCTTAAGTTCCGCCTCCTACGAGCAGTACTTC. The rearrangement links TRBV7-9 to TRBJ2-7, with D uncertain. Trimming removed 2 bases at V and 0 bases at J, with 8 bases between. This CDR3 has 14 residues. Germline V gives CDR1 SEHNR, CDR2 FQNEAQ (reference sequence).

The chain recombines TRBV5-6 with TRBJ1-1; D not resolved. V was trimmed by 1 base and J by 5 bases, leaving 6 bases between them. The CDR3 spans 12 residues. In germline, CDR1 is SGHDT, CDR2 YYEEEE. The CDR3 region has the DNA TGTGCCAGCAGCTTGCCAGAGACTGAAGCTTTCTTT. Amino acid sequence: CASSLPETEAFF.

V gene TRBV2 combines with J gene TRBJ2-7; TRBD2 agrees at 8 bases. V shed 6 bases and J 4 bases; nucleotides not matched to a gene: 5. The CDR3 totals 13 residues. Germline-derived CDR1 and CDR2 are SNHLY and FYNNEI. CDR3 residues: CASSRRLAYEQYF. CDR3 DNA sequence: TGTGCCAGCAGCCGCAGACTAGCGTACGAGCAGTACTTC. The full variable domain, completed using reference TRBV2 and TRBJ2-7, is EPEVTQTPSHQVTQMGQEVILRCVPISNHLYFYWYRQILGQKVEFLVSFYNNEISEKSEIFDDQFSVERPDGSNFTLKIRSTKLEDSAMYFCASSRRLAYEQYFGPGTRLTVT.

J is TRBJ2-2 and V is TRBV12-3 or TRBV12-4; D not certain. V gave up 8 bases and J gave up 0 bases, with 16 bases separating them. This CDR3 is built from 16 residues. CDR3 sequence (DNA): TGTGCCAGCTCTTCCGCTATCTACTCGAACACCGGGGAGCTGTTTTTT. Translating gives CASSSAIYSNTGELFF.

In its sample, this clonotype was seen a few times. V and J are TRBV7-2 and TRBJ2-3, with 12 bases fitting TRBD2. Looked up from germline, CDR1 is SGHTA and CDR2 is FQGNSA. The V gene end was trimmed by 0 bases and the J gene end by 2 bases; junction bases not matched to a gene: 3. This CDR3 is 17 amino acids long. CDR3 region: CASSLALAGGFTDTQYF. CDR3 in DNA: TGTGCCAGCAGCTTAGCCCTAGCGGGAGGGTTCACAGATACGCAGTATTTT.

This chain connects TRBV11-2 to TRBJ2-1; D is undetermined. The V gene's germline CDR1 is SGHAT and CDR2 FQNNGV. The CDR3 covers 13 residues. V was pared by 0 bases and J by 8 bases, with 8 bases between. This CDR3 reads CASSLDLRHEQFF. The CDR3, as DNA: TGTGCCAGCAGCTTAGATTTAAGGCATGAGCAGTTCTTC.

J is TRBJ2-2 and V is TRBV29-1, with D maybe TRBD2 (7 bases). The CDR3 has 14 amino acids. Germline CDR1 SQVTM, CDR2 ANQGSEA. Trimming shortened V by 3 bases and J by 5 bases, and 13 bases separated the two germline ends. CDR3 DNA sequence: TGCAGCGTTGACCCGGGGGGCCATACCGGGGAGCTGTTTTTT. This sequence encodes CSVDPGGHTGELFF.

A few counts support this clonotype. V and J are TRBV20-1 and TRBJ1-2; the match to TRBD1 covers 9 bases. Losses at the gene ends were 2 bases for V and 7 bases for J; bases not matched to a gene: 5. The CDR3 length is 13 residues. The germline V gene encodes CDR1 DFQATT and CDR2 SNEGSKA (reference sequence). CDR3 bases: TGCAGTGCTAGAAGGACAGGGGTAGCTGGCTACACCTTC. It encodes CSARRTGVAGYTF.

V is TRBV20-1 and J is TRBJ2-7; 7 bases align to TRBD1. Trimming at V came to 3 bases and at J to 3 bases, leaving 2 bases not matched to a gene. CDR3 size: 12 residues. Germline V gene sequence: CDR1 DFQATT, CDR2 SNEGSKA (reference sequence). CDR3 sequence reads: CSASDRVYEQYF. In DNA, the CDR3 is TGCAGTGCTAGTGACAGGGTCTACGAGCAGTACTTC.

This clonotype was seen ten or more times. The rearrangement uses TRBV7-8 and TRBJ2-3; D is unclear. There are 15 residues in the CDR3. Trimming took 5 bases from V and 4 from J, leaving 16 bases between them. The germline CDR1 and CDR2 sequences are SGHVS and FQNEAQ. CDR3 residues: CASSNGALYPDTQYF. The CDR3 DNA follows: TGTGCCAGCAGCAATGGCGCCTTGTACCCAGATACGCAGTATTTT.